The source of this TCR beta chain is a study of T cell responses to AZD1222 COVID-19 vaccine (dated by TCRdb to the early 2020s). Background for the entire study: A total of 230 or so trial participants underwent TCR sequencing, of whom some 210 received two doses of AZD1222 and 26 received two doses of the MenACWY control vaccine. Enrollment into the trials was organized by age into subgroups of 18-55, 56-69 and 70-plus years, and those subgroups contained approximately 150, 30 and 60 TCR-sequenced participants, respectively. Here is what the overall study found, with its caveats: The vaccine-associated CD4 TCRs covered the entire spike protein, and the dominant responses fell in regions 160-218 and 743-854. Most participants were white British and females outnumbered males, and the authors suggested that clonal diversity may have been underestimated. After two AZD1222 doses, both the breadth and the depth of spike-specific TCRs were significantly higher than at day 0 and than in MenACWY recipients. Reportedly, close to half of the unique spike-specific TCRs recognized epitopes lying outside the regions that are mutated in the B.1.351 and B.1.1.7 variants. Because no day 14 peak-response samples were available, the repertoires could be characterized only after the peak T cell response. In the small 56-69-year group, the increase in depth fell short of significance, most likely because of low power. Only a handful of AZD1222 recipients were SARS-CoV-2 seropositive at baseline, limiting conclusions about previously exposed vaccinees.

CDR1 SGDLS and CDR2 YYNGEE are derived from the germline V gene. The CDR3, cysteine through phenylalanine, is 15 amino acids long. Only the CDR3 part of the read is kept: 45 bases, read in frame from the first base. At the junction V is shortened by 7 bases and J by 4 bases, with 17 bases in between. The CDR3 regions of human TCRbeta chains were analyzed by immunosequencing. Concerning the study's data processing: Repertoire TCRs were matched against a reference library of SARS-CoV-2-specific TCRs generated with the MIRA antigen-specificity platform. Breadth meant the fraction of unique TCRs that were SARS-CoV-2-associated, whereas depth meant the fraction of total T cells that were SARS-CoV-2-associated. Each spike-specific TCR was assigned to its reactive spike region and to a CD4 or CD8 class using the MIRA data. Log10-transformed breadth and depth values were compared by one-way ANOVA with Sidak's multiple comparisons tests. Imported from immuneACCESS, the table was reduced by TCRdb to in-frame sequences with V and J called. These copies leave out some clones; in studies compared against another copy, an unresolved V gene accounts for under half, and the cause of the remainder is not known. V, J and clone size are those of that table, while D and trimming were read from the DNA. A total of 80,000 to 100,000 clones appear in this sample, around 90% of them only once. The ten largest account for 11% of the sample.

A note on this clone: Its recognized antigen is unknown. There are no base qualities to consult, and no much larger clone falls within one base.

The time point tag for this specimen amounts to: about 28 days (+/-7) after the second vaccine dose. Because spike-specific TCR depth and breadth did not differ between the two schedules, AZD1222 recipients who got a second dose at roughly 4 weeks were pooled with those who got a second dose at roughly 12 weeks. The vaccinee samples were drawn from two UK trials, COV001 and COV002, one of which was a single-blind randomized controlled phase 2/3 trial testing AZD1222 (ChAdOx1 nCoV-19) in healthy adults. For TCRbeta chain sequencing, PBMC samples from trial participants were taken at day 0 and at day 28 after the second dose.

This sequence was found in an adult who received the AZD1222 COVID-19 vaccine. The specimen was peripheral blood, collected 28 days after the second AZD1222 dose. The chain joins TRBV9 to TRBJ2-2; 6 matching bases give a weak D call of TRBD2. The CDR3 sequence is CASRGNPYGTGELFF. The sequenced DNA is TGTGCCAGCCGGGGGAACCCCTATGGCACCGGGGAGCTGTTTTTT. The entire variable domain, with the stretches around the CDR3 drawn from the reference TRBV9 and TRBJ2-2 proteins, is DSGVTQTPKHLITATGQRVTLRCSPRSGDLSVYWYQQSLDQGLQFLIQYYNGEERAKGNILERFSAQQFPDLHSELNLSSLELGDSALYFCASRGNPYGTGELFFGEGSRLTVL.